These T cell receptor beta chains were read from a single sample in a study of OX40 agonist ivuxolimab in advanced cancers. TCRdb's copy holds only in-frame clones and misses some; the assay was immunoSEQ multiplex PCR. Counted here are some 80,000 clones, approximately 89% occurring once; the ten biggest clones make up around 2.4%. The sample was CD4+ or CD8+ T cells sorted from blood, taken in a trial of the OX40 agonist ivuxolimab. The receptors here all came from an adult with an advanced solid tumor such as melanoma, head and neck, liver or kidney cancer. Both conserved end residues are part of each CDR3. The D gene is left open where the match is weak. Clone size is stated in some rows and not others, as once, few, many or a class when expanded.

cdr3_nt cdr3_aa clone_size j_call v_call cdr3_length d_call
TGCGCCAGCAGCTTGGGACAAGAGACCCAGTACTTC CASSLGQETQYF . TRBJ2-5 TRBV5-1 12 .
TGTGCCTGGAGGCTTCGGCGTAAGGGCGCTGGGAACACTGAAGCTTTCTTT CAWRLRRKGAGNTEAFF . TRBJ1-1 TRBV30 17 .
TGTGCCAGCAGCTTGGAACCAGGGCTGGTTCAGCCCCAGCATTTT CASSLEPGLVQPQHF . TRBJ1-5 TRBV5-5 15 .
TGTGCCAGCACCCTATTGGGACAGCCCAATGAAAAACTGTTTTTT CASTLLGQPNEKLFF . TRBJ1-4 TRBV7-9 15 TRBD1
TGTGCCAGTAGACAACGCGGGCAACAGCCCGGGCAGCCCCAGCATTTT CASRQRGQQPGQPQHF . TRBJ1-5 TRBV19 16 .
TGCAGCGTTCTAGCGGGAGTAACGGGGGAGCTGTTTTTT CSVLAGVTGELFF . TRBJ2-2 TRBV29-1 13 TRBD2
TGTGCCAGCAGCTTAGGCCCAGAGGCAGATACGCAGTATTTT CASSLGPEADTQYF . TRBJ2-3 TRBV11-3 14 .
TGTGCCAGCAGAGGACAGGTCACGCACAATGAGCAGTTCTTC CASRGQVTHNEQFF . TRBJ2-1 TRBV5-6 14 TRBD1
TGTGCCAGCAGCCAAGTGGGGCTAGCGGGAGGATCTTCCTACGAGCAGTACTTC CASSQVGLAGGSSYEQYF . TRBJ2-7 TRBV4-2 18 TRBD2
TGCGCCAGCAGTGATCGGGGTCCGGCCTACAATGAGCAGTTCTTC CASSDRGPAYNEQFF few TRBJ2-1 TRBV10-2 15 .